One and the same sample provided the 22 T cell receptor beta chains below, sequenced in a study of T cells after yellow fever vaccination. TCRdb re-derived calls from the 5' RACE reads in MiXCR, one entry per CDR3 protein. Here the sample spans almost 600,000 distinct CDR3 sequences, roughly 12% being singletons. The sample here was PBMCs, taken on the day of the yellow fever booster vaccination. The receptors here all came from a man aged 25-45 years who received the YFV17D yellow fever vaccine.

This clonotype was seen a handful of times. V usage is TRBV20-1 and J usage is TRBJ2-4; 8 bases agree with TRBD1. V shed 5 bases and J 0 bases; nucleotides not matched to a gene: 9. Per the germline V gene, CDR1 is DFQATT and CDR2 is SNEGSKA (reference sequence). The CDR3 spans 16 residues. The CDR3 spells CSAARQGLSAKNIQYF. CDR3 bases: TGCAGTGCTGCTAGACAGGGGCTTTCAGCCAAAAACATTCAGTACTTC.

The chain is built from TRBV19 and TRBJ2-4; D is ambiguous. CDR3 length: 13 amino acids. The V end was cut by 4 bases, the J end by 9 bases, with 13 bases between. Per the germline V gene, CDR1 is LNHDA and CDR2 is SQIVND (reference sequence). The CDR3 protein is CASSTTHSGIQYF. CDR3 DNA sequence: TGTGCCAGTAGTACGACACACTCGGGCATTCAGTACTTC.

This chain joins TRBV5-1 and TRBJ1-4; D uncertain. Germline CDR1 and CDR2: SGHRS and YFSETQ. V was trimmed by 2 bases and J by 0 bases, leaving 8 bases between them. CDR3 length: 15 amino acids. CDR3 coding DNA: TGCGCCAGCAGCTTTGTCGGAGCAACTAATGAAAAACTGTTTTTT. It encodes CASSFVGATNEKLFF.

This clonotype appeared many times. This chain connects TRBV9 to TRBJ2-5, with TRBD2 as a possible D gene (5 bases). Germline V gives CDR1 SGDLS, CDR2 YYNGEE. V shed 0 bases and J shed 2 bases, with 8 bases lying between them. CDR3 size: 14 residues. In DNA form, the CDR3 reads TGTGCCAGCAGCGTAGCAGCGGAGCAAGAGACCCAGTACTTC. This gives the protein CASSVAAEQETQYF.

At least ten counts were recorded for this clonotype. The rearrangement joins TRBV7-8 to TRBJ2-1, with 9 bases aligning to TRBD1. The CDR3 contains 16 residues. Germline V gives CDR1 SGHVS, CDR2 FQNEAQ. Trimming took 2 bases from V and 5 from J; bases not matched to a gene: 7. The CDR3 DNA is TGTGCCAGCAGCTTACCAACCGGGACAGGGAACAATGAGCAGTTCTTC. It specifies CASSLPTGTGNNEQFF.

This clonotype was detected only a few times. J is TRBJ2-7 and V is TRBV12-3 or TRBV12-4, with 9 bases that match TRBD1. There are 16 residues in the CDR3. The V gene end was trimmed by 2 bases and the J gene end by 3 bases; junction bases not matched to a gene: 8. CDR3 region: CASSLFAGQGHYEQYF. CDR3 DNA: TGTGCCAGCAGTTTATTTGCGGGACAGGGTCACTACGAGCAGTACTTC.

In this sample, this clonotype turned up a few times. The CDR3 nucleotides read TGTGCCAGCGGCGGCGGCGGGAGGGCCCGTGAGCAGTTCTTC. This gives the protein CASGGGGRAREQFF. The genes are TRBV18 and TRBJ2-1, with 9 bases that match TRBD2. This CDR3 has 14 residues. Losses at the gene ends were 8 bases for V and 9 bases for J; bases not matched to a gene: 11. CDR1 and CDR2 from the germline V gene are KGHSH and LQKENI.

This sequence joins TRBV7-8 and TRBJ2-1; TRBD2 matches at 8 bases. Germline V lookup: CDR1 SGHVS, CDR2 FQNEAQ. This CDR3 region has 14 residues. V lost 5 bases, J lost 5 bases, and 5 bases stayed unmatched. Written as DNA, the CDR3 is TGTGCCAGCAGCGATCGGACTAGCCACAATGAGCAGTTCTTC. Protein product: CASSDRTSHNEQFF.

The table lists this clonotype with a few counts. The chain couples TRBV6-1 to TRBJ2-3; D possibly corresponds to TRBD1 (6 bases). The germline V and J ends were trimmed by 8 bases and 1 base, with 19 bases remaining between them. CDR1 and CDR2 (germline): MNHNS, SASEGT. This CDR3 region has 16 residues. The CDR3 here is CASRRHGQLGTDTQYF. DNA of the CDR3: TGTGCCAGCCGGCGCCATGGACAGTTAGGCACAGATACGCAGTATTTT.

The chain combines TRBV27 with TRBJ1-4, with unresolved D. V lost 3 bases and J 6 bases, leaving 11 bases between the germline ends. Germline-derived CDR1 and CDR2 are MNHEY and SMNVEV (reference sequence). This CDR3 comprises 14 residues. CDR3 sequence reads: CASSFSGNYEKLFF. Here the CDR3 DNA reads TGTGCCAGCAGTTTTAGCGGGAATTATGAAAAACTGTTTTTT.

The V call is TRBV6-2 or TRBV6-3, the J call TRBJ1-1; tentative D call: TRBD1 (6 bases). CDR3 length: 12 amino acids. The germline V gene encodes CDR1 MNHEY and CDR2 SVGEGT. V was clipped by 6 bases and J by 8 bases, with 13 bases between them. CDR3 loop: CASRWTVEEAFF. The CDR3 DNA reads TGTGCCAGCAGATGGACAGTTGAGGAAGCTTTCTTT.

The chain joins TRBV12-3 or TRBV12-4 to TRBJ1-1; TRBD1 is a possible D gene (6 bases). This CDR3 comprises 12 residues. Trimming stripped 6 bases from V and 10 bases from J, with 15 bases between. CDR3 loop: CASSDGQRLAFF. As DNA, the CDR3 is TGTGCCAGCAGCGATGGACAGAGGTTAGCTTTCTTT.

This clonotype was seen a handful of times. The chain is built from TRBV10-3 and TRBJ2-7, with D possibly being TRBD1 or TRBD2 (5 bases each). This CDR3 spans 15 amino acids. The germline gives CDR1 ENHRY, CDR2 SYGVKD. Trimming stripped 6 bases from V and 0 bases from J, with 15 bases between. The CDR3: CAISAEGQDSYEQYF. CDR3 coding DNA: TGTGCCATCAGCGCAGAGGGGCAGGACTCCTACGAGCAGTACTTC.

The sample holds a few counts of this clonotype. The chain couples TRBV4-2 to TRBJ1-4; 7 nucleotides agree with TRBD1. This CDR3 contains 14 residues. V was clipped by 3 bases and J by 7 bases; unmatched bases: 5. The germline CDR1 and CDR2 sequences are LGHNA and YNFKEQ. CDR3 region: CASSQERGPEKLFF. CDR3 bases: TGTGCCAGCAGCCAGGAGAGGGGGCCTGAAAAACTGTTTTTT.

The chain couples TRBV7-8 to TRBJ2-7; D is unresolved. The V gene's germline CDR1 is SGHVS and CDR2 FQNEAQ. V dropped 1 base and J dropped 5 bases, with 15 bases sitting between them. The CDR3 contains 15 residues. The CDR3 nucleotides read TGTGCCAGCAGCTTAGATCCTGGACGGTCTAACGAGCAGTACTTC. As protein: CASSLDPGRSNEQYF. Based on the CDR3 plus reference TRBV7-8 and TRBJ2-7, the full variable domain is GAGVSQSPRYKVAKRGQDVALRCDPISGHVSLFWYQQALGQGPEFLTYFQNEAQLDKSGLPSDRFFAERPEGSVSTLKIQRTQQEDSAVYLCASSLDPGRSNEQYFGPGTRLTVT.

The genes are TRBV10-3 and TRBJ1-5; 12 bases align to TRBD1. The CDR3 loop spans 14 amino acids. Looked up from germline, CDR1 is ENHRY and CDR2 is SYGVKD. V trimming: 6 bases; J trimming: 4 bases; junction bases outside the gene matches: 1. CDR3: CAIRGQGANQPQHF. CDR3 in DNA: TGTGCCATCAGGGGACAGGGGGCAAATCAGCCCCAGCATTTT.

The sample holds a few counts of this clonotype. The chain couples TRBV12-5 to TRBJ2-7, with a tentative D call TRBD1 (6 bases). Per the germline V gene, CDR1 is LGHNT and CDR2 is FRNRAP. V lost 5 bases and J 4 bases, leaving 15 bases between the germline ends. The CDR3 spans 14 residues. The CDR3 loop is CASGPGGAEYEQYF. The CDR3 DNA sequence: TGTGCTAGTGGTCCTGGGGGCGCAGAATACGAGCAGTACTTC.

V usage is TRBV4-2 and J usage is TRBJ1-2; D unresolved. The CDR3 spans 16 residues. CDR1 LGHNA and CDR2 YNFKEQ come from the germline V gene. Trimming removed 1 base from V and 8 bases from J, with 20 bases in between. The CDR3 region is CASSQVAQAHREGYTF. The CDR3 DNA sequence: TGTGCCAGCAGCCAAGTGGCGCAGGCCCATAGGGAGGGCTACACCTTC.

This clonotype occurred a few times. The chain is built from TRBV20-1 and TRBJ2-7, with 7 nucleotides matching TRBD2. The junction had 12 bases not matched to a gene; V was cut back by 6 bases and J by 4 bases. CDR1 and CDR2 from the germline V gene are DFQATT and SNEGSKA (reference sequence). CDR3 size: 14 residues. The CDR3 loop is CSAPRGGGVYEQYF. The CDR3 DNA reads as TGCAGTGCCCCCCGCGGGGGAGGGGTATACGAGCAGTACTTC.

The chain couples TRBV20-1 to TRBJ2-3, with a tentative D call TRBD2 (5 bases). The germline V and J ends were trimmed by 0 bases and 3 bases, with 13 bases remaining between them. Germline V gene data show CDR1 as DFQATT and CDR2 as SNEGSKA (reference sequence). The CDR3 length is 15 residues. The CDR3 is CSARDPAEATDTQYF. The DNA for the CDR3 is TGCAGTGCTAGAGATCCAGCGGAGGCAACAGATACGCAGTATTTT.

This clonotype was seen more than once but under ten times. V is TRBV27 and J is TRBJ2-1; TRBD2 aligns across 10 bases. This CDR3 is 18 amino acids long. J lost 10 bases, V lost 2 bases, and 17 bases had no gene match. CDR1 is MNHEY and CDR2 is SMNVEV in the germline V gene (reference sequence). This chain's CDR3 is CASSLMSSGSRRSGEQFF. The CDR3 coding sequence is TGTGCCAGCAGTTTAATGTCTAGCGGGAGTCGGCGGTCGGGGGAGCAGTTCTTC.

The sample holds a few counts of this clonotype. The J gene is TRBJ2-7, the V gene TRBV30; 11 bases are shared with TRBD2. The V segment lost 1 base and the J segment 2 bases; nucleotides outside the gene matches: 10. The CDR3 is 17 amino acids. Per the germline V gene, CDR1 is GTSNPN and CDR2 is SVGIG (reference sequence). Here the CDR3 reads CAWSEPYTSGGTYEQYF. The CDR3 nucleotides are TGTGCCTGGAGTGAGCCATACACTAGCGGGGGAACCTACGAGCAGTACTTC.